A single TCR beta chain is shown here with its context. Its cognate antigen is unknown. The germline CDR1 and CDR2 sequences are SGDLS and YYNGEE. This CDR3 is 15 amino acids long. Trimming shortened V by 2 bases and J by 1 base, and 9 bases separated the two germline ends. This specimen belongs to a study of blood T cells in healthy people across ages. Findings and caveats of the study: In long-lived donors, naive CD4+ cell counts and diversity exceeded those of aged donors. Roughly linear age-related decline in beta diversity appeared, significant by age around 38. TCR beta diversity correlated strongly with naive T cell percentage.

The second PCR ran roughly 7 to 12 cycles with a sample-barcoded 5' primer and J-beta primers. Every cDNA molecule bore a tag from a template-switch adaptor containing 12 random nucleotides. TCRdb re-called the 5' RACE reads through MiXCR, storing one row per CDR3 protein. The repertoire holds about a million distinct CDR3 sequences, with 48% as singletons. Material: blood. The source is a man younger than 45 in good health. V gene TRBV9 combines with J gene TRBJ2-2; D perhaps matches TRBD2 (6 bases). DNA of the CDR3: TGTGCCAGCAGCGTTGCGGGGAAGAACACCGGGGAGCTGTTTTTT. This translates into CASSVAGKNTGELFF. The full variable domain, its missing parts supplied by reference TRBV9 and TRBJ2-2, is DSGVTQTPKHLITATGQRVTLRCSPRSGDLSVYWYQQSLDQGLQFLIQYYNGEERAKGNILERFSAQQFPDLHSELNLSSLELGDSALYFCASSVAGKNTGELFFGEGSRLTVL.